The 20 T cell receptor beta chains given below trace back to one sample, sequenced in a study of T cell changes during pregnancy in multiple sclerosis (dated by TCRdb to the late 2010s). Receptor libraries were prepared by the immunoSEQ multiplex PCR assay. The immuneACCESS repertoire file appears here via TCRdb, limited to in-frame rearrangements. These files lack a portion of the clones; in checked studies, under half of the deficit traces to unresolved V genes, and the cause of the others is not known. The sample table records tens of thousands of clones; 93% of these occur just once. Of the sample, about 1.8% is held by the ten largest clones. Sequencing used peripheral blood, obtained after pregnancy. These receptor sequences come from a female donor with multiple sclerosis, enrolled in a pregnancy study.

The chain combines TRBV7-2 with TRBJ2-1, with TRBD2 identical over 14 bases. The CDR3 is 15 amino acids. V trimming: 5 bases; J trimming: 4 bases; junction bases outside the gene matches: 1. Germline CDR1 SGHTA, CDR2 FQGNSA. CDR3 sequence reads: CASSRLAGGYNEQFF. The CDR3 region has the DNA TGTGCCAGCAGCCGACTAGCGGGAGGGTACAATGAGCAGTTCTTC.

This chain uses TRBV28 with TRBJ2-3, with 11 bases identical to TRBD1. After removal of 5 bases from V and 5 bases from J, the junction contained 12 bases not matched to a gene. This CDR3 has 17 residues. Per the germline V gene, CDR1 is MDHEN and CDR2 is SYDVKM. The CDR3 loop is CASSTTGTGGRRDTQYF. CDR3 bases: TGTGCCAGCAGTACTACCGGGACAGGGGGGCGTAGAGATACGCAGTATTTT.

This chain joins TRBV30 and TRBJ2-5; the match to TRBD2 covers 8 bases. In germline, CDR1 is GTSNPN, CDR2 SVGIG (reference sequence). The CDR3 runs 15 residues. V was pared by 1 base and J by 1 base, with 5 bases of the junction left unmatched. CDR3 nucleotide sequence: TGTGCCTGGAGTGCTACTAGCGGTCTCCAAGAGACCCAGTACTTC. Amino acid sequence: CAWSATSGLQETQYF. The full variable domain, in which reference TRBV30 and TRBJ2-5 provide the parts outside the CDR3, is SQTIHQWPATLVQPVGSPLSLECTVEGTSNPNLYWYRQAAGRGLQLLFYSVGIGQISSEVPQNLSASRPQDRQFILSSKKLLLSDSGFYLCAWSATSGLQETQYFGPGTRLLVL.

This chain links TRBV18 with TRBJ2-2, with D maybe TRBD1 (5 bases). The CDR3 is 17 residues long. The germline gives CDR1 KGHSH, CDR2 LQKENI. The V end was cut by 3 bases, the J end by 4 bases, with 18 bases between. CDR3: CASSPTWTSLSTGELFF. The CDR3 region has the DNA TGTGCCAGCTCACCCACCTGGACATCCCTTAGCACCGGGGAGCTGTTTTTT.

The chain links TRBV25-1 to TRBJ2-3, with 8 bases aligning to TRBD1. Germline V gene sequence: CDR1 MGHDK, CDR2 SYGVNS. The CDR3 sequence is 16 residues long. V was pared by 4 bases and J by 12 bases, with 18 bases of the junction left unmatched. The CDR3 region has the DNA TGTGCCAGCAGTGTACAGCCCTCTACACAGGGGGGCTTACAGTATTTT. This encodes CASSVQPSTQGGLQYF. The variable domain in full, completed from reference TRBV25-1 and TRBJ2-3, reads EADIYQTPRYLVIGTGKKITLECSQTMGHDKMYWYQQDPGMELHLIHYSYGVNSTEKGDLSSESTVSRIRTEHFPLTLESARPSHTSQYLCASSVQPSTQGGLQYFGPGTRLTVL.

The genes are TRBV5-4 and TRBJ2-1; 9 nucleotides match TRBD2. V lost 4 bases to trimming and J lost 9 bases; unmatched junction nucleotides: 11. Germline V CDR1 and CDR2: SGHNT, YYREEE (reference sequence). The CDR3 extends over 15 amino acids. The CDR3 bases are TGTGCCAGCAGCCAGGGACTAGCAGGAGGGGGTGAGCAGTTCTTC. This codes for CASSQGLAGGGEQFF.

The genes are TRBV12-5 and TRBJ2-5; 9 positions match TRBD2. CDR3 size: 15 residues. The junction had 7 bases not matched to a gene; V was cut back by 4 bases and J by 4 bases. Germline V gene data show CDR1 as LGHNT and CDR2 as FRNRAP. This CDR3 reads CASGSRGAGGETQYF. CDR3 nucleotides: TGTGCTAGTGGTTCTCGGGGAGCGGGAGGAGAGACCCAGTACTTC.

The V gene is TRBV29-1, the J gene TRBJ1-1, with 7 nucleotides matching TRBD1. CDR1 is SQVTM and CDR2 is ANQGSEA in the germline V gene. V was clipped by 7 bases and J by 1 base; unmatched bases: 3. The CDR3 sequence is 12 residues long. The CDR3 protein is CSGQGGNTEAFF. The CDR3 bases are TGCAGCGGACAGGGAGGGAACACTGAAGCTTTCTTT.

This chain connects TRBV19 to TRBJ1-4; D ambiguous. CDR3 length: 17 amino acids. The germline V gene has CDR1 LNHDA and CDR2 SQIVND (reference sequence). The V gene lost 3 bases and the J gene lost 4 bases, with 18 bases spanning the gap. The CDR3 region has the DNA TGTGCCAGTAGTATGACACGCGAGTTCGGCCTTAATGAAAAACTGTTTTTT. This encodes CASSMTREFGLNEKLFF.

This chain joins TRBV19 and TRBJ1-2, with D tentatively TRBD1 (5 bases). Trimming took off 7 bases at V and 1 base at J, with 16 bases between the two ends. CDR3 length: 15 residues. Germline lookup yields CDR1 LNHDA and CDR2 SQIVND (reference sequence). The DNA for the CDR3 is TGTGCCAGTAAGGGCAGGGCTCAACTTAACTATGGCTACACCTTC. This sequence encodes CASKGRAQLNYGYTF.

The rearrangement joins TRBV7-2 to TRBJ2-7, with a possible D match to TRBD2 (6 bases). Germline CDR1 and CDR2: SGHTA and FQGNSA. V lost 1 base and J lost 3, with 16 bases in between. The CDR3 is 16 residues long. The chain's CDR3 is CASSLEARDFGYEQYF. The DNA of the CDR3 is TGTGCCAGCAGCTTAGAGGCTCGGGACTTTGGCTACGAGCAGTACTTC.

J is TRBJ2-7 and V is TRBV4-3; TRBD1 matches at 9 bases. The CDR3 is 16 amino acids. V lost 0 bases and J lost 3; bases outside the gene matches: 6. From germline, CDR1 is LGHNA and CDR2 YSLEER. In DNA form, the CDR3 reads TGCGCCAGCAGCCAAGAAGGGGGACAGGGCTTCTACGAGCAGTACTTC. The encoded protein is CASSQEGGQGFYEQYF.

The chain couples TRBV7-2 to TRBJ2-1; TRBD2 might be the D (6 bases). The CDR3 covers 14 residues. From germline, CDR1 is SGHTA and CDR2 FQGNSA. Trimming took 1 base from V and 5 from J, leaving 9 bases between them. This chain's CDR3 is CASSLVAGNNEQFF. The CDR3 DNA sequence: TGTGCCAGCAGCTTAGTGGCGGGAAACAATGAGCAGTTCTTC.

V and J are TRBV6-4 and TRBJ2-2; D call uncertain. The CDR3 length is 13 residues. Germline values: CDR1 MRHNA, CDR2 SNTAGT. Trimming cost V 5 bases and J 4 bases, with 8 bases left between them. In DNA form, the CDR3 reads TGTGCCAGCAGTCAGACACCCACCGGGGAGCTGTTTTTT. It is translated as CASSQTPTGELFF.

V is TRBV9 and J is TRBJ2-7; D is perhaps TRBD2 (5 bases). The CDR3 spans 13 residues. Trimming took off 4 bases at V and 0 bases at J, with 8 bases between the two ends. In germline, CDR1 is SGDLS, CDR2 YYNGEE. In nucleotides, the CDR3 is TGTGCCAGCAGCTTGGAGGACTCCTACGAGCAGTACTTC. Translating it yields CASSLEDSYEQYF.

This chain joins TRBV28 and TRBJ2-2; D might be TRBD2 (5 bases). This CDR3 comprises 14 residues. The V end lost 10 bases, the J end lost 1 base, and 13 bases lay between the germline ends. Per the germline V gene, CDR1 is MDHEN and CDR2 is SYDVKM. The CDR3 DNA is TGTGCCACACTTCGACGGGGGAACACCGGGGAGCTGTTTTTT. This sequence encodes CATLRRGNTGELFF. Variable domain in full (rest from reference TRBV28 and TRBJ2-2): DVKVTQSSRYLVKRTGEKVFLECVQDMDHENMFWYRQDPGLGLRLIYFSYDVKMKEKGDIPEGYSVSREKKERFSLILESASTNQTSMYLCATLRRGNTGELFFGEGSRLTVL.

There are a few counts of this clone. V usage is TRBV4-2 and J usage is TRBJ2-3, with D unresolved. The CDR3 runs to 12 residues. Germline lookup yields CDR1 LGHNA and CDR2 YNFKEQ. V lost 5 bases and J lost 1, with 4 bases in between. The CDR3 nucleotides are TGTGCCAGCAGCAGCGGCACAGATACGCAGTATTTT. It translates to CASSSGTDTQYF.

The V gene is TRBV30, the J gene TRBJ2-7; D is perhaps TRBD1 (7 bases). The V gene's germline CDR1 is GTSNPN and CDR2 SVGIG (reference sequence). The CDR3 loop spans 14 amino acids. CDR3 DNA: TGTGCTTTGGAGGGGGCCGTACAGTCCTACGAGCAGTACTTC. This gives the protein CALEGAVQSYEQYF.

The chain has TRBV6-5 and TRBJ1-1; possibly TRBD1 for D (5 bases). Trimming took off 6 bases at V and 4 bases at J, with 18 bases between the two ends. Germline loops: CDR1 MNHEY, CDR2 SVGAGI. CDR3 length: 15 residues. Here the CDR3 reads CASRVRGSGATEAFF. The CDR3 nucleotides read TGTGCCAGCAGGGTCCGAGGTAGCGGGGCCACTGAAGCTTTCTTT.

The J gene is TRBJ2-2, the V gene TRBV6-5, with 7 positions matching TRBD2. The CDR3 is 14 residues long. CDR1 is MNHEY, CDR2 SVGAGI, per germline. Unmatched junction bases numbered 3, after V lost 6 bases and J lost 2 bases. CDR3 protein: CASSREGNTGELFF. CDR3 DNA: TGTGCCAGCAGCAGGGAGGGTAACACCGGGGAGCTGTTTTTT.